This entry lists 23 T cell receptor beta chains sequenced from one sample in a study of T cell changes during pregnancy in multiple sclerosis. Sequenced by immunoSEQ multiplex PCR; TCRdb stores in-frame clones only, minus some. Of around 100,000 clones listed, 90% to 95% were seen once; the top ten hold 3.5%. Source: peripheral blood, taken after pregnancy. These receptors were taken from a female donor with multiple sclerosis, enrolled in a pregnancy study.

This clone was detected once. This chain connects TRBV29-1 to TRBJ1-2, with D hard to call. There are 13 residues in the CDR3. The germline V gene encodes CDR1 SQVTM and CDR2 ANQGSEA. The V end was cut by 8 bases, the J end by 6 bases, with 19 bases between. The CDR3 is CSTRAGELDGYTF. CDR3 DNA: TGCAGCACCCGCGCTGGGGAGTTAGATGGCTACACCTTC.

This clone was seen a single time. The gene calls are TRBV7-2 and TRBJ1-2; D uncertain. This CDR3 is built from 15 residues. Germline CDR1 is SGHTA and CDR2 is FQGNSA. The V and J ends lost 1 base and 8 bases respectively, with 17 bases between them. CDR3 residues: CASSLGSGGPGGYTF. The CDR3 DNA is TGTGCCAGCAGCTTAGGGTCAGGCGGGCCAGGAGGCTACACCTTC.

V is TRBV5-1 and J is TRBJ2-5, with no clear D. The CDR3 contains 15 residues. Germline V CDR1 and CDR2: SGHRS, YFSETQ. V shed 4 bases and J shed 4 bases, with 17 bases lying between them. This CDR3 reads CASSPWKRLSETQYF. The CDR3 DNA follows: TGCGCCAGCAGCCCCTGGAAGCGTCTATCAGAGACCCAGTACTTC. Using reference TRBV5-1 and TRBJ2-5 for the parts outside the CDR3, the full variable domain is KAGVTQTPRYLIKTRGQQVTLSCSPISGHRSVSWYQQTPGQGLQFLFEYFSETQRNKGNFPGRFSGRQFSNSRSEMNVSTLELGDSALYLCASSPWKRLSETQYFGPGTRLLVL.

The V call is TRBV29-1, the J call TRBJ2-5, with D tentatively TRBD2 (7 bases). CDR3 length equals 13 residues. Trimming removed 4 bases at V and 4 bases at J, with 13 bases between. The germline V gene has CDR1 SQVTM and CDR2 ANQGSEA. In nucleotides, the CDR3 is TGCAGCGTTGTGTGGGGGGGCGGAGAGACCCAGTACTTC. Translating gives CSVVWGGGETQYF.

The V gene is TRBV7-9, the J gene TRBJ2-7; tentatively, D is TRBD2 (6 bases). V lost 1 base and J lost 2, with 9 bases in between. The CDR3 is 14 residues long. Germline lookup yields CDR1 SEHNR and CDR2 FQNEAQ (reference sequence). Written as DNA, the CDR3 is TGTGCCAGCAGCTTAGAGGGAGGAACCTACGAGCAGTACTTC. Translation: CASSLEGGTYEQYF.

The rearrangement links TRBV30 to TRBJ2-5, with 8 bases lining up with TRBD1. The end of the DNA fits TRBJ2-7 better, so the J call may be wrong. Germline assignment: CDR1 GTSNPN and CDR2 SVGIG (reference sequence). The CDR3 runs to 15 residues. CDR3 DNA sequence: TGTGCCTGGAGTGTAGGGACAGGAATGACCTACGAGCAGTACTTC. As protein: CAWSVGTGMTYEQYF.

V usage is TRBV5-1 and J usage is TRBJ1-5, with D possibly matching TRBD1 (6 bases). V lost 4 bases and J 4 bases, leaving 15 bases between the germline ends. This CDR3 comprises 15 residues. CDR1 and CDR2 (germline): SGHRS, YFSETQ. CDR3 DNA: TGCGCCAGCAGCCTAACAGGGAGACTTAATCAGCCCCAGCATTTT. Translating it yields CASSLTGRLNQPQHF. The full variable domain, with the rest looked up from reference TRBV5-1 and TRBJ1-5, is KAGVTQTPRYLIKTRGQQVTLSCSPISGHRSVSWYQQTPGQGLQFLFEYFSETQRNKGNFPGRFSGRQFSNSRSEMNVSTLELGDSALYLCASSLTGRLNQPQHFGDGTRLSIL.

The chain links TRBV5-1 to TRBJ1-1; D call uncertain. Germline CDR1 reads SGHRS; CDR2 reads YFSETQ. The CDR3 runs to 15 residues. With 0 bases removed from V and 1 base from J, the gap between germline ends came to 10 bases. The CDR3 loop reads CASSLAAGQNTEAFF. In DNA form, the CDR3 reads TGCGCCAGCAGCTTGGCGGCAGGCCAGAACACTGAAGCTTTCTTT.

The chain couples TRBV5-1 to TRBJ1-2; weak D call: TRBD1 (5 bases). The ends were cut back, 1 base at V and 4 bases at J, with 11 bases in the middle. Germline CDR1 is SGHRS and CDR2 is YFSETQ. This CDR3 region has 14 residues. CDR3 protein: CASSLTGESYGYTF. In DNA, the CDR3 is TGCGCCAGCAGCTTGACGGGGGAGAGCTATGGCTACACCTTC.

A single count supports this clone. This chain connects TRBV6-5 to TRBJ2-5; possibly TRBD1 for D (5 bases). V gave up 7 bases and J gave up 1 base, with 13 bases separating them. CDR1 is MNHEY and CDR2 is SVGAGI in the germline V gene. The CDR3 totals 14 residues. CDR3 in DNA: TGTGCCAGCAAGGGGTTGGGTGGCCAAGAGACCCAGTACTTC. This encodes CASKGLGGQETQYF.

The V gene is TRBV4-2, the J gene TRBJ2-1; 7 bases agree with TRBD2. The length of the CDR3 is 15 residues. The germline gives CDR1 LGHNA, CDR2 YNFKEQ. The ends lost 1 base at V and 8 bases at J; junction bases unmatched: 8. The DNA for the CDR3 is TGTGCCAGCAGCCAAGGCGGGGGTGGTGCGGATGAGCAGTTCTTC. It yields the protein CASSQGGGGADEQFF.

The V and J genes are TRBV18 and TRBJ2-3; maybe TRBD1 (6 bases). CDR3 length: 13 amino acids. V lost 9 bases to trimming and J lost 3 bases, with 13 bases between them. Germline loops: CDR1 KGHSH, CDR2 LQKENI. CDR3 in DNA: TGTGCCAGTCAAGGGGGAGTAACAGATACGCAGTATTTT. This gives the protein CASQGGVTDTQYF.

This chain connects TRBV5-1 to TRBJ1-6; TRBD1 is a possible D gene (6 bases). The germline V and J ends were trimmed by 7 bases and 6 bases, with 11 bases remaining between them. The length of the CDR3 is 13 residues. The germline gives CDR1 SGHRS, CDR2 YFSETQ. The CDR3 bases are TGCGCCAGCCCCGGACAGCTTAATTCACCCCTCCACTTT. It specifies CASPGQLNSPLHF.

This rearrangement joins TRBV27 to TRBJ2-1; TRBD1 matches at 8 bases. Trimming removed 8 bases from V and 5 bases from J; junction bases left unmatched: 11. Germline values: CDR1 MNHEY, CDR2 SMNVEV (reference sequence). The CDR3 covers 15 residues. The CDR3 here is CASVPGTGLNNEQFF. DNA for the CDR3: TGTGCCAGCGTACCCGGGACAGGACTGAACAATGAGCAGTTCTTC.

The chain links TRBV30 to TRBJ1-5, with unresolved D. The CDR3 covers 13 residues. V shed 0 bases and J shed 1 base, with 4 bases lying between them. Germline V lookup: CDR1 GTSNPN, CDR2 SVGIG (reference sequence). The CDR3 nucleotides read TGTGCCTGGAGTGTCGGGAGCAATCAGCCCCAGCATTTT. Translating it yields CAWSVGSNQPQHF.

The chain employs TRBV6-5 and TRBJ1-1, with a possible D match to TRBD1 (6 bases). Germline V CDR1 and CDR2: MNHEY, SVGAGI. The CDR3 totals 14 residues. V lost 7 bases and J 1 base, leaving 13 bases between the germline ends. In nucleotides, the CDR3 is TGTGCCAGCAAGAGAACAGGGACGAACACTGAAGCTTTCTTT. This encodes CASKRTGTNTEAFF.

The chain has TRBV29-1 and TRBJ2-1, with 16 bases aligning to TRBD2. The CDR3 is 15 amino acids. Germline assignment: CDR1 SQVTM and CDR2 ANQGSEA. V dropped 6 bases and J dropped 9; count of bases not matched to a gene: 8. CDR3 in amino acids: CSVSPGLAGGSEQFF. For the CDR3, the DNA is TGCAGCGTGTCTCCGGGACTAGCGGGGGGGAGTGAGCAGTTCTTC.

The chain recombines TRBV30 with TRBJ1-1; D perhaps matches TRBD1 (5 bases). Trimming removed 0 bases at V and 0 bases at J, with 11 bases between. This CDR3 comprises 15 residues. CDR1 is GTSNPN and CDR2 is SVGIG in the germline V gene (reference sequence). The CDR3 loop is CAWSVLGGLNTEAFF. The CDR3, as DNA: TGTGCCTGGAGTGTACTCGGGGGGTTGAACACTGAAGCTTTCTTT.

The chain recombines TRBV12-5 with TRBJ2-7; 8 nucleotides match TRBD1. The CDR3 is 13 amino acids. Germline V CDR1 and CDR2: LGHNT, FRNRAP. The V gene end was trimmed by 5 bases and the J gene end by 3 bases; junction bases not matched to a gene: 3. CDR3 nucleotides: TGTGCTAGTGGTACCGACAGGGGCTACGAGCAGTACTTC. Residues: CASGTDRGYEQYF.

V usage is TRBV7-9 and J usage is TRBJ2-4; D gene uncertain. Germline CDR1 is SEHNR and CDR2 is FQNEAQ (reference sequence). The CDR3 sequence is 15 residues long. Trimming shortened V by 3 bases and J by 3 bases, and 12 bases separated the two germline ends. The CDR3 sequence is CASSLSEVGKNIQYF. The CDR3 bases are TGTGCCAGCAGCTTGAGTGAGGTGGGCAAAAACATTCAGTACTTC.

The chain couples TRBV6-1 to TRBJ2-1, with 9 bases fitting TRBD1. The CDR3 spans 17 residues. CDR1 MNHNS and CDR2 SASEGT come from the germline V gene. V was clipped by 4 bases and J by 5 bases; unmatched bases: 12. For the CDR3, the DNA is TGTGCCAGCAGTGGAGGACAGGGGAGAGGACTGGACAATGAGCAGTTCTTC. Amino acid sequence: CASSGGQGRGLDNEQFF.

The chain carries TRBV9 and TRBJ2-4; 7 bases line up with TRBD2. Germline V gene lookup returns CDR1 SGDLS and CDR2 YYNGEE. V trimming: 3 bases; J trimming: 1 base; junction bases outside the gene matches: 10. The CDR3 totals 17 residues. The CDR3 DNA reads TGTGCCAGCAGCGGGAACCTAGTGGGGGGGGCCAAAAACATTCAGTACTTC. Translated: CASSGNLVGGAKNIQYF.

This chain links TRBV6-1 with TRBJ2-2, with 9 positions matching TRBD1. Unmatched junction bases numbered 3, after V lost 5 bases and J lost 5 bases. This CDR3 contains 14 residues. Germline CDR1 reads MNHNS; CDR2 reads SASEGT. CDR3 protein: CASSKGTGTGELFF. The DNA for the CDR3 is TGTGCCAGCAGTAAGGGGACAGGGACCGGGGAGCTGTTTTTT.